This entry lists 6 T cell receptor beta chains sequenced from one sample in a study of cytomegalovirus exposure and HLA in healthy donors. Researchers ran the PCR with 60 Vbeta and 13 Jbeta primers. Sequencing used immunoSEQ multiplex PCR; TCRdb keeps in-frame clones, though not all of them. The repertoire holds roughly 150,000 clones, with over 80% as singletons. Sequenced input: PBMCs. These TCRs come from a boy aged 2-15 years in good health and CMV-seronegative.

The chain has TRBV6-4 and TRBJ2-7; perhaps TRBD2 as D (5 bases). Germline assignment: CDR1 MRHNA and CDR2 SNTAGT. The ends were cut back, 1 base at V and 0 bases at J, with 19 bases in the middle. The CDR3 loop spans 18 amino acids. This CDR3 reads CASSDYPSPEVPSYEQYF. The CDR3 DNA sequence: TGTGCCAGCAGTGACTACCCTTCCCCGGAGGTTCCCTCCTACGAGCAGTACTTC.

The gene calls are TRBV6-1 and TRBJ2-3; D not resolved. CDR1 is MNHNS and CDR2 is SASEGT in the germline V gene. Trimming removed 2 bases at V and 1 base at J, with 16 bases between. The CDR3 has 17 residues. The CDR3 DNA is TGTGCCAGCAGTGAAAGTTTTTCCGGGTTACGCACAGATACGCAGTATTTT. This codes for CASSESFSGLRTDTQYF.

This clone was picked up a small number of times. The V and J genes are TRBV5-1 and TRBJ2-3, with TRBD1 matching 8 bases. Trimming removed 6 bases from V and 3 bases from J; junction bases left unmatched: 9. This CDR3 is built from 15 residues. The germline gives CDR1 SGHRS, CDR2 YFSETQ. CDR3: CASTHGTGMTDTQYF. The CDR3 region has the DNA TGCGCCAGCACCCATGGGACAGGTATGACAGATACGCAGTATTTT.

V is TRBV11-2 and J is TRBJ1-1; the match to TRBD1 covers 9 bases. The germline V gene encodes CDR1 SGHAT and CDR2 FQNNGV. Trimming took 0 bases from V and 5 from J; bases not matched to a gene: 4. This CDR3 comprises 15 residues. The CDR3 loop is CASSLEGQGRTEAFF. Here the CDR3 DNA reads TGTGCCAGCAGCTTAGAAGGACAGGGGAGGACTGAAGCTTTCTTT.

This chain connects TRBV6-5 to TRBJ1-1, with D uncertain. This CDR3 comprises 12 residues. The V gene's germline CDR1 is MNHEY and CDR2 SVGAGI. V was pared by 6 bases and J by 9 bases, with 14 bases between. CDR3 in amino acids: CASSRDGGKAFF. The CDR3 DNA follows: TGTGCCAGCAGCCGCGACGGCGGGAAAGCTTTCTTT.

This rearrangement joins TRBV10-3 to TRBJ1-5; 12 positions agree with TRBD1. V dropped 5 bases and J dropped 9; count of bases not matched to a gene: 5. This CDR3 has 14 amino acids. Germline CDR1 is ENHRY and CDR2 is SYGVKD. The CDR3 coding sequence is TGTGCCATCAGTTCCGGGACAGGGGGCGGGCCCCAGCATTTT. Translation gives CAISSGTGGGPQHF.